Each of the 31 T cell receptor beta chains below was sequenced from the same sample in a study of blood T cell repertoires in COVID-19. Some clones are missing from TCRdb's copy, which holds only in-frame ones; the method was immunoSEQ multiplex PCR. This table holds over 200,000 clones, roughly 85% found once. Sequencing used PBMCs or T cells enriched from blood (not recorded which). Receptors were obtained from a man in his forties who had recovered from COVID-19.

This chain joins TRBV5-5 and TRBJ2-3, with D perhaps matching TRBD1 (5 bases). V lost 4 bases, J lost 0 bases, and 15 bases lay in between. CDR1 is SGHKS and CDR2 is YYEKEE in the germline V gene (reference sequence). The CDR3 covers 16 residues. CDR3 protein: CASSSQVGRSTDTQYF. The CDR3 DNA is TGTGCCAGCAGCAGCCAGGTGGGGCGGAGCACAGATACGCAGTATTTT.

The CDR3 loop reads CASSLGTGGPQKTQYF. The CDR3 DNA sequence: TGTGCCAGCAGCCTTGGGACAGGGGGCCCACAGAAGACCCAGTACTTC. The chain employs TRBV3-1 (or the pseudogene TRBV3-2) and TRBJ2-5; 12 nucleotides line up with TRBD1. Germline V lookup: CDR1 LGHDT, CDR2 YNNKEL (reference sequence). Trimming removed 4 bases from V and 6 bases from J; junction bases left unmatched: 9. The CDR3 runs to 16 residues.

The rearrangement joins TRBV9 to TRBJ2-1; possibly TRBD2 for D (6 bases). Germline CDR1 SGDLS, CDR2 YYNGEE. V lost 3 bases and J lost 4, with 11 bases in between. CDR3 length equals 14 residues. CDR3 loop: CASSGLGGYNEQFF. In nucleotides, the CDR3 is TGTGCCAGCAGCGGACTAGGCGGATACAATGAGCAGTTCTTC. Complete variable domain (other parts from reference TRBV9 and TRBJ2-1): DSGVTQTPKHLITATGQRVTLRCSPRSGDLSVYWYQQSLDQGLQFLIQYYNGEERAKGNILERFSAQQFPDLHSELNLSSLELGDSALYFCASSGLGGYNEQFFGPGTRLTVL.

About this clone: This CDR3 is also generated by other DNA sequences in the sample. The rearrangement links TRBV3-1 (or the pseudogene TRBV3-2) to TRBJ2-5; a weak D match, TRBD1 (5 bases). Trimming took off 4 bases at V and 3 bases at J, with 6 bases between the two ends. CDR3 size: 12 residues. CDR1 is LGHDT, CDR2 YNNKEL, per germline (reference sequence). The CDR3 DNA reads TGTGCCAGCAGCCGCAGGGAAGAGACCCAGTACTTC. The encoded protein is CASSRREETQYF.

The gene calls are TRBV28 and TRBJ2-7; a weak D match, TRBD2 (5 bases). Between the trimmed V and J ends, which lost 2 bases and 2 bases, there was a span of 13 bases. This CDR3 region has 15 residues. The germline CDR1 and CDR2 sequences are MDHEN and SYDVKM. CDR3 loop: CASSLRLKETYEQYF. In DNA, the CDR3 is TGTGCCAGCAGTTTAAGACTAAAAGAAACCTACGAGCAGTACTTC.

The chain links TRBV6-6 to TRBJ2-4; 10 bases match TRBD1. The CDR3 contains 12 residues. In germline, CDR1 is MNHNY, CDR2 SVGAGI (reference sequence). The V and J ends lost 8 bases and 8 bases, in that order; junction bases with no gene match: 3. The CDR3 loop is CASGTGEYIQYF. As DNA, the CDR3 is TGTGCCAGCGGGACAGGGGAATACATTCAGTACTTC.

CDR3 DNA sequence: TGTGCCAGCAGCTTTGAGTACCAAGAGACCCAGTACTTC. Protein sequence: CASSFEYQETQYF. J is TRBJ2-5 and V is TRBV11-2; D is unclear. Germline CDR1 and CDR2: SGHAT and FQNNGV. The CDR3 spans 13 residues. The V gene lost 3 bases and the J gene lost 0 bases, with 5 bases spanning the gap.

The chain is built from TRBV11-2 and TRBJ1-4; 8 bases are a match to TRBD1. Germline trimming cut 6 bases from V and 2 bases from J; bases unmatched to any gene: 5. The CDR3 contains 15 residues. CDR1 is SGHAT, CDR2 FQNNGV, per germline. CDR3 sequence: CASREDRVTNEKLFF. Here the CDR3 DNA reads TGTGCCAGCAGGGAGGACAGGGTTACTAATGAAAAACTGTTTTTT.

The chain combines TRBV5-8 with TRBJ2-7; tentative D call: TRBD1 (6 bases). The V end was cut by 4 bases, the J end by 10 bases, with 21 bases between. The CDR3 totals 14 residues. Looked up from germline, CDR1 is SGHTS and CDR2 is YDEGEE. For the CDR3, the DNA is TGTGCCAGCAGCCCCGGACAAGGAACACAGGGACAGTACTTC. It yields the protein CASSPGQGTQGQYF.

The chain combines TRBV7-2 with TRBJ2-1; D unresolved. This CDR3 contains 12 residues. Trimming shortened V by 4 bases and J by 8 bases, and 9 bases separated the two germline ends. Germline V CDR1 and CDR2: SGHTA, FQGNSA. The CDR3 DNA reads TGTGCCAGCAGCTCCTACCTCTATGAGCAGTTCTTC. It translates to CASSSYLYEQFF.

The chain couples TRBV7-8 to TRBJ1-2; maybe TRBD1 (6 bases). Germline CDR1 is SGHVS and CDR2 is FQNEAQ. This CDR3 region has 18 residues. Deletions cut 7 bases from V and 0 bases from J, with 24 bases between. CDR3 DNA: TGTGCCAGCAACAATGGACTTACAGGGATAGGGGCTAACTATGGCTACACCTTC. This translates into CASNNGLTGIGANYGYTF.

This clone was seen more than once but under ten times. This chain joins TRBV5-8 and TRBJ2-7; 14 bases match TRBD2. The CDR3 loop spans 14 amino acids. V was pared by 5 bases and J by 5 bases, with 3 bases of the junction left unmatched. Germline loops: CDR1 SGHTS, CDR2 YDEGEE. As DNA, the CDR3 is TGTGCCAGCAGTTGGGGACTAGCGGGAGACGAGCAGTACTTC. As protein: CASSWGLAGDEQYF. Based on the CDR3 plus reference TRBV5-8 and TRBJ2-7, the full variable domain is EAGVTQSPTHLIKTRGQQATLRCSPISGHTSVYWYQQALGLGLQFLLWYDEGEERNRGNFPPRFSGRQFPNYSSELNVNALELEDSALYLCASSWGLAGDEQYFGPGTRLTVT.

CDR3 nucleotide sequence: TGTGCCAGCAGCTTAGACCAGGGAACTGAAGCTTTCTTT. Amino acid sequence: CASSLDQGTEAFF. The chain combines TRBV7-9 with TRBJ1-1; D perhaps matches TRBD1 (5 bases). The length of the CDR3 is 13 residues. Germline assignment: CDR1 SEHNR and CDR2 FQNEAQ (reference sequence). Trimming pared 1 base from V and 5 bases from J, leaving 8 bases between. Drawing the rest from reference TRBV7-9 and TRBJ1-1, the complete variable domain is DTGVSQNPRHKITKRGQNVTFRCDPISEHNRLYWYRQTLGQGPEFLTYFQNEAQLEKSRLLSDRFSAERPKGSFSTLEIQRTEQGDSAMYLCASSLDQGTEAFFGQGTRLTVV.

This chain uses TRBV9 with TRBJ1-3; tentative D call: TRBD1 (5 bases). There are 14 residues in the CDR3. Germline V lookup: CDR1 SGDLS, CDR2 YYNGEE. Between the trimmed V and J ends, which lost 3 bases and 2 bases, there was a span of 9 bases. CDR3 in amino acids: CASSEQGTGNTIYF. In nucleotides, the CDR3 is TGTGCCAGCAGCGAGCAGGGTACTGGAAACACCATATATTTT.

This rearrangement joins TRBV19 to TRBJ2-1, with TRBD2 matching over 9 bases. This CDR3 has 16 residues. V was pared by 0 bases and J by 2 bases, with 2 bases of the junction left unmatched. The germline V gene has CDR1 LNHDA and CDR2 SQIVND (reference sequence). In DNA form, the CDR3 reads TGTGCCAGTAGTATAGATGGACTAGCGACCTACAATGAGCAGTTCTTC. This translates into CASSIDGLATYNEQFF.

Only a few counts were recorded for this clone. The V gene is TRBV18, the J gene TRBJ2-1; TRBD2 matches 9 bases. After removal of 2 bases from V and 7 bases from J, the junction contained 6 bases not matched to a gene. The CDR3 totals 15 residues. Per germline, CDR1 KGHSH and CDR2 LQKENI. This chain's CDR3 is CASSPAGGPRNEQFF. CDR3 bases: TGTGCCAGCTCACCAGCGGGAGGGCCGAGGAATGAGCAGTTCTTC.

The J gene is TRBJ2-3, the V gene TRBV7-2, with 11 bases matching TRBD2. The CDR3 has 16 residues. Germline-derived CDR1 and CDR2 are SGHTA and FQGNSA. V was pared by 1 base and J by 5 bases, with 5 bases of the junction left unmatched. CDR3 bases: TGTGCCAGCAGCTTAGGACTAGCGGGATTTAGAGATACGCAGTATTTT. Translating it yields CASSLGLAGFRDTQYF.

This clone has just one count. The rearrangement joins TRBV6-6 to TRBJ2-7, with D possibly matching TRBD2 (6 bases). The CDR3 runs to 14 residues. V was trimmed by 6 bases and J by 4 bases, leaving 16 bases between them. CDR1 and CDR2 from the germline V gene are MNHNY and SVGAGI (reference sequence). CDR3 bases: TGTGCCAGCAGCCATCCCGGGAGTCTTTACGAGCAGTACTTC. Its translation is CASSHPGSLYEQYF.

The chain uses TRBV2 and TRBJ2-7, with a tentative D call TRBD2 (5 bases). This CDR3 has 11 amino acids. V lost 7 bases and J lost 6, with 10 bases in between. In germline, CDR1 is SNHLY, CDR2 FYNNEI. Here the CDR3 reads CASNWRIEQYF. The CDR3, as DNA: TGTGCCAGCAATTGGAGGATCGAGCAGTACTTC.

This clone was counted a single time. The V and J genes are TRBV7-3 and TRBJ2-1; 7 bases line up with TRBD2. The length of the CDR3 is 14 residues. V dropped 0 bases and J dropped 7; count of bases not matched to a gene: 3. CDR1 and CDR2 (germline): SGHTA, FQGTGA. This CDR3 reads CASSLTVGRNEQFF. As DNA, the CDR3 is TGTGCCAGCAGCTTAACCGTCGGGAGGAATGAGCAGTTCTTC. Together with reference TRBV7-3 and TRBJ2-1, the CDR3 gives the full variable domain: GAGVSQTPSNKVTEKGKYVELRCDPISGHTALYWYRQSLGQGPEFLIYFQGTGAADDSGLPNDRFFAVRPEGSVSTLKIQRTERGDSAVYLCASSLTVGRNEQFFGPGTRLTVL.

The sample holds one count of this clone. The gene calls are TRBV6-1 and TRBJ2-2; 12 bases line up with TRBD2. Germline assignment: CDR1 MNHNS and CDR2 SASEGT. Trimming cost V 4 bases and J 5 bases; bases outside gene matches: 8. This CDR3 comprises 17 residues. The CDR3 DNA is TGTGCCAGCAGTGGACTAGCGGGAGTGCTCAGGACCGGGGAGCTGTTTTTT. It yields the protein CASSGLAGVLRTGELFF.

This chain uses TRBV30 with TRBJ1-5; weak D call: TRBD1 (5 bases). CDR1 GTSNPN and CDR2 SVGIG come from the germline V gene (reference sequence). This CDR3 region has 16 residues. With 2 bases removed from V and 7 bases from J, the gap between germline ends came to 21 bases. CDR3 nucleotide sequence: TGTGCCTGGAGTCCCCCGGGGACTTACTCAATGCAGCCCCAGCATTTT. This encodes CAWSPPGTYSMQPQHF.

The chain recombines TRBV10-3 with TRBJ2-3, with 7 positions matching TRBD2. The CDR3 loop spans 15 amino acids. J lost 3 bases, V lost 7 bases, and 10 bases had no gene match. CDR1 is ENHRY and CDR2 is SYGVKD in the germline V gene. DNA of the CDR3: TGTGCCATCAAAGGTCCGGGACTAAAAACAGATACGCAGTATTTT. This sequence encodes CAIKGPGLKTDTQYF.

The chain uses TRBV5-6 and TRBJ1-5; TRBD1 is a possible D gene (5 bases). The CDR3 covers 17 residues. Trimming shortened V by 1 base and J by 0 bases, and 14 bases separated the two germline ends. CDR1 SGHDT and CDR2 YYEEEE come from the germline V gene. The CDR3 coding sequence is TGTGCCAGCAGCTTGAGGGGCGAGACTTATAGCAATCAGCCCCAGCATTTT. As protein: CASSLRGETYSNQPQHF.

This CDR3 is CASSQALAGTTDTQYF. CDR3 sequence (DNA): TGTGCCAGCAGCCAAGCCCTAGCGGGTACTACAGATACGCAGTATTTT. The V and J genes are TRBV4-2 and TRBJ2-3, with 8 bases lining up with TRBD2. Trimming took 1 base from V and 3 from J; bases not matched to a gene: 6. The CDR3 is made up of 16 amino acids. CDR1 is LGHNA and CDR2 is YNFKEQ in the germline V gene.

The chain joins TRBV28 to TRBJ2-3, with 10 bases fitting TRBD2. The CDR3 covers 15 residues. V dropped 2 bases and J dropped 8; count of bases not matched to a gene: 7. Germline values: CDR1 MDHEN, CDR2 SYDVKM. The CDR3 sequence: CASSLVGTSGITQYF. In DNA form, the CDR3 reads TGTGCCAGCAGTTTAGTTGGAACTAGCGGGATTACGCAGTATTTT.

V and J are TRBV11-2 and TRBJ2-7; the match to TRBD1 covers 10 bases. From germline, CDR1 is SGHAT and CDR2 FQNNGV. The CDR3 length is 16 residues. V dropped 3 bases and J dropped 5; count of bases not matched to a gene: 10. The CDR3 nucleotides read TGTGCCAGCAGCTTTATCCCGGGACAGGGGAACCACGAGCAGTACTTC. This codes for CASSFIPGQGNHEQYF.

This clone was seen at least ten times. V is TRBV4-3 and J is TRBJ2-6; 8 bases fit TRBD1. Germline values: CDR1 LGHNA, CDR2 YSLEER. This CDR3 has 16 amino acids. Trimming took 2 bases from V and 0 from J; bases not matched to a gene: 0. In DNA form, the CDR3 reads TGCGCCAGCAGCCAAACAGGGGGCTCTGGGGCCAACGTCCTGACTTTC. It is translated as CASSQTGGSGANVLTF.

The chain carries TRBV5-8 and TRBJ2-7; TRBD1 aligns across 7 bases. The germline V gene has CDR1 SGHTS and CDR2 YDEGEE. Germline trimming cut 4 bases from V and 2 bases from J; bases unmatched to any gene: 9. This CDR3 spans 15 amino acids. CDR3 in amino acids: CASSRAGTAPYEQYF. In nucleotides, the CDR3 is TGTGCCAGCAGCCGTGCCGGGACAGCCCCCTACGAGCAGTACTTC.

This chain connects TRBV10-1 to TRBJ2-3; the match to TRBD2 covers 10 bases. This CDR3 has 19 residues. After removal of 0 bases from V and 2 bases from J, the junction contained 11 bases not matched to a gene. Germline values: CDR1 WNHNN, CDR2 SYGVQD (reference sequence). The CDR3 is CASSESLLGLALATDTQYF. CDR3 coding DNA: TGCGCCAGCAGTGAGTCTTTATTGGGACTAGCGTTAGCCACAGATACGCAGTATTTT.

The chain couples TRBV5-1 to TRBJ1-2; TRBD1 matches at 8 bases. J gave up 3 bases and V 1 base, and 5 bases lay outside the gene matches. The CDR3 is 15 amino acids. Germline CDR1 is SGHRS and CDR2 is YFSETQ. The CDR3 coding sequence is TGCGCCAGCAGCTTGTATCAGGGGGCAGACTATGGCTACACCTTC. This encodes CASSLYQGADYGYTF.